The following is a TCR beta chain sequence with its context. The source of the sample is a study of shared clonotypes between healthy human individuals. Germline lookup yields CDR1 SGHTA and CDR2 FQGNSA. This CDR3 region has 16 residues. V gave up 5 bases and J gave up 4 bases; unmatched junction bases: 13. Repertoires were generated with immunoSEQ multiplex PCR, while TCRdb's copy carries only in-frame clones and drops some. Of a few million clones in the sample, 85% to 95% were seen once. The sequenced material came from naive CD4+ T cells from PBMCs. Subset reported: CD45RA+ positively selected. The V and J genes are TRBV7-2 and TRBJ1-1; the match to TRBD1 covers 7 bases. The source is a man aged 18 to 29 in good health. Some clones in this sample may be carry-over from other donors' samples. CDR3 residues: CASSAEVGGASTEAFF. The CDR3 bases are TGTGCCAGCAGCGCAGAGGTAGGGGGCGCATCCACTGAAGCTTTCTTT.